This T cell receptor (beta chain) was obtained from a study of T cells in Graves' hyperthyroidism and ophthalmopathy. Study context: The initial diagnosis was the point when peripheral blood was collected, ahead of any treatment.

The investigators amplified TCR beta CDR3 regions from RNA transcripts. An initial round of RT-PCR targeting the TCR CDR3 relied on the HTBI primer set. Each CDR3 protein gets one entry after TCRdb re-called the multiplex PCR reads with MiXCR. The sample records hundreds of thousands of distinct CDR3 sequences, less than 30% being singletons. V dropped 3 bases and J dropped 5 bases, with 5 bases sitting between them. The CDR3 is made up of 12 amino acids. Patients aged 18 to 65 with hyperthyroidism were newly diagnosed, with duration under 2 months. Sample share makes this clonotype medium-sized. The receptor comes from a man in his forties with Graves' hyperthyroidism that later progressed to Graves' ophthalmopathy. V gene TRBV12-3 or TRBV12-4 combines with J gene TRBJ2-4; D gene unclear. The specimen sequenced was blood. Written as DNA, the CDR3 is TGTGCCAGCAGTTTGCCCCAAAACATTCAGTACTTC. Amino acids: CASSLPQNIQYF.